This is a list of T cell receptor beta chains from one sample in a study of T cells in Graves' hyperthyroidism and ophthalmopathy. TCRdb independently ran MiXCR on the multiplex PCR reads; one entry per CDR3 protein. Of approximately 640,000 distinct CDR3 sequences listed, around 15% are singletons. Specimen: blood. The receptors derive from a woman in her thirties with Graves' hyperthyroidism. The CDR3 runs from the conserved cysteine through the conserved F or W. The D gene is left open where the match is weak. A clone size is listed for some rows: how often the clone was seen (once, few, many), or a class if it is expanded.

v_call	d_call	clone_size	j_call	cdr3_aa	cdr3_nt
TRBV29-1	NA	NA	TRBJ2-3	CSVTRTDTQYF	TGCAGCGTTACAAGGACAGATACGCAGTATTTT
TRBV7-3	TRBD2	many	TRBJ2-1	CASSRMGLAAHEQFF	TGTGCCAGCAGCCGAATGGGACTAGCGGCCCATGAGCAGTTCTTC
TRBV5-1	NA	NA	TRBJ2-1	CASSLTVDNEQFF	TGCGCCAGCAGCTTGACCGTGGACAATGAGCAGTTCTTC
TRBV6-2/TRBV6-3	TRBD1	few	TRBJ1-2	CASSRRDRGREGYGYTF	TGTGCCAGCAGCCGCCGGGACAGGGGGCGAGAAGGCTATGGCTACACCTTC
TRBV19	NA	NA	TRBJ2-2	CASRVWTDTGELFF	TGTGCCAGCCGCGTATGGACGGACACCGGGGAGCTGTTTTTT
TRBV20-1	NA	many	TRBJ2-5	CSASRWAEETQYF	TGCAGTGCTAGTAGGTGGGCAGAAGAGACCCAGTACTTC
TRBV12-3/TRBV12-4	TRBD1	many	TRBJ2-7	CASSLDLLTGFHEQYF	TGTGCCAGCAGTTTAGATTTGCTGACAGGGTTCCACGAGCAGTACTTC
TRBV2	NA	many	TRBJ2-5	CASSEYRVETQYF	TGTGCCAGCAGTGAATATAGGGTGGAGACCCAGTACTTC
TRBV3-1	TRBD1	NA	TRBJ1-4	CASSHRQGLNEKLFF	TGTGCCAGCAGCCATAGACAGGGTTTGAATGAAAAACTGTTTTTT
TRBV28	NA	many	TRBJ1-5	CASSFRGWNQPQHF	TGTGCCAGCAGTTTTAGGGGATGGAATCAGCCCCAGCATTTT
TRBV7-9	TRBD1	few	TRBJ1-2	CASSFATTGAYGYTF	TGTGCCAGCAGCTTCGCTACGACAGGGGCCTATGGCTACACCTTC
TRBV7-2	NA	NA	TRBJ1-2	CASSQDRTYEQYFGPSGYTF	NA
TRBV28	TRBD2	many	TRBJ2-3	CAVGPAGGSDTQYF	TGTGCCGTTGGTCCAGCGGGAGGATCAGATACGCAGTATTTT
TRBV7-2	NA	many	TRBJ2-2	CASSLVPLNTGELFF	TGTGCCAGCAGCTTAGTACCTCTGAACACCGGGGAGCTGTTTTTT
TRBV2	TRBD2	few	TRBJ2-1	CTSRGLAGSSYNEQFF	TGTACCAGCAGGGGACTAGCGGGAAGCTCCTACAATGAGCAGTTCTTC
TRBV5-1	NA	NA	TRBJ2-7	CASSIVQGEQYF	TGCGCCAGCAGCATCGTTCAGGGCGAGCAGTACTTC
TRBV30	NA	many	TRBJ1-2	CAWSGHRVSDYGYTF	TGTGCCTGGAGTGGCCACAGGGTATCAGACTATGGCTACACCTTC
TRBV29-1	TRBD2	many	TRBJ2-7	CSVVPAGGPAYEQYF	TGCAGCGTTGTACCAGCGGGAGGGCCGGCCTACGAGCAGTACTTC
TRBV4-1	NA	many	TRBJ2-5	CASSQDRETQYF	TGTGCCAGCAGTCAGGACAGAGAGACCCAGTACTTC
TRBV27	NA	few	TRBJ2-3	CACSYAGTTDTQYF	TGTGCCTGCAGTTATGCAGGGACGACAGATACGCAGTATTTT
TRBV18	NA	many	TRBJ2-1	CASSPQLGNNEQFF	TGTGCCAGCTCACCCCAGCTAGGTAACAATGAGCAGTTCTTC
TRBV7-9	TRBD2	few	TRBJ2-1	CASSLVSGSAEQFF	TGTGCCAGCAGCTTAGTCAGCGGGAGTGCTGAGCAGTTCTTC
TRBV28	NA	NA	TRBJ2-5	CASSERALQETQYF	TGTGCCAGCAGTGAGCGGGCCCTCCAAGAGACCCAGTACTTC
TRBV14	NA	many	TRBJ2-7	CASSQSAGLVSYEQYF	TGTGCCAGCAGCCAATCAGCGGGTCTAGTCTCCTACGAGCAGTACTTC
TRBV5-1	TRBD1	many	TRBJ1-1	CASSLEGQPPTTEAFF	TGCGCCAGCAGCTTGGAGGGACAGCCCCCCACCACTGAAGCTTTCTTT
TRBV7-9	NA	NA	TRBJ1-1	CASSSREGGITTEAFF	TGTGCCAGCAGCTCTCGCGAAGGGGGGATTACCACTGAAGCTTTCTTT
TRBV5-4	NA	few	TRBJ2-7	CASSLGTLPYEQYF	TGTGCCAGCAGCTTAGGCACCCTCCCTTACGAGCAGTACTTC
TRBV6-2/TRBV6-3	NA	few	TRBJ2-2	CATYGPNTGELFF	TGTGCCACCTATGGGCCTAACACCGGGGAGCTGTTTTTT
TRBV28	NA	NA	TRBJ1-4	CASSHARPIATNEKLFF	TGTGCCAGCAGTCACGCCCGACCGATTGCAACTAATGAAAAACTGTTTTTT
TRBV28	TRBD2	many	TRBJ2-7	CASGTSGESYEQYF	TGTGCCAGCGGGACTAGCGGGGAATCCTACGAGCAGTACTTC
TRBV9	NA	NA	TRBJ1-2	CASSVGGSYGYTF	TGTGCCAGCAGCGTAGGAGGGTCCTATGGCTACACCTTC
TRBV11-2	NA	many	TRBJ2-1	CASSSAGSSYNEQFF	TGTGCCAGCAGCTCCGCAGGATCCTCCTACAATGAGCAGTTCTTC
TRBV11-2	TRBD1	many	TRBJ1-1	CASSLVGTGGTEAFF	TGTGCCAGCAGCTTAGTCGGGACAGGAGGCACTGAAGCTTTCTTT
TRBV12-3/TRBV12-4	TRBD1	many	TRBJ1-5	CASSPGQGGVDQPQHF	TGTGCCAGCAGTCCGGGACAGGGAGGAGTGGATCAGCCCCAGCATTTT
TRBV6-1	NA	many	TRBJ1-1	CASTLGTEAFF	TGTGCCAGCACTTTAGGCACTGAAGCTTTCTTT
TRBV7-3	TRBD1	many	TRBJ2-7	CASSPQGGSYEQYF	TGTGCCAGCAGCCCACAGGGGGGCTCCTACGAGCAGTACTTC
TRBV28	TRBD1	many	TRBJ1-4	CASRRTGGGLGKLFF	TGTGCCAGCAGACGGACAGGGGGCGGGTTAGGAAAACTGTTTTTT
TRBV30	NA	many	TRBJ2-3	CASGYTDTQYF	TGTGCTAGCGGCTACACAGATACGCAGTATTTT
TRBV12-3/TRBV12-4	TRBD2	many	TRBJ2-5	CASSLAGGPETQYF	TGTGCCAGCAGTTTGGCGGGAGGGCCGGAGACCCAGTACTTC
TRBV20-1	NA	NA	TRBJ1-3	CSARGLGPLGNTIYF	TGCAGTGCTAGAGGTTTGGGGCCTTTAGGAAACACCATATATTTT
TRBV11-2	TRBD1	many	TRBJ2-7	CASSSRDSNTYEQYF	TGTGCCAGCAGCTCCCGGGACAGCAACACCTACGAGCAGTACTTC
TRBV20-1	TRBD2	many	TRBJ2-5	CSARDQGGKETQYF	TGCAGTGCTAGAGACCAGGGAGGGAAGGAGACCCAGTACTTC
TRBV20-1	NA	few	TRBJ1-6	CSARWDGRSFNSPLHF	TGCAGTGCTAGGTGGGACGGACGCTCCTTTAATTCACCCCTCCACTTT
TRBV4-1	NA	NA	TRBJ2-3	CASSQDPPGTDTQYF	TGCGCCAGCAGCCAAGATCCCCCCGGCACAGATACGCAGTATTTT
TRBV10-3	NA	NA	TRBJ1-2	CAISESNRAGYTF	TGTGCCATCAGTGAGTCGAACAGGGCCGGCTACACCTTC
TRBV27	NA	few	TRBJ2-2	CASSGSWAGELFF	TGTGCCAGCAGCGGGAGTTGGGCCGGGGAGCTGTTTTTT
TRBV19	NA	NA	TRBJ1-1	CASGDTGSTEAFF	TGTGCCAGTGGAGACACAGGGAGCACTGAAGCTTTCTTT
TRBV30	TRBD2	many	TRBJ2-1	CAWTGLVVGNEQFF	TGTGCCTGGACCGGACTAGTAGTCGGCAATGAGCAGTTCTTC
TRBV11-2	TRBD2	many	TRBJ2-7	CASSLGTRSYEQYF	TGTGCCAGCAGCTTAGGGACTAGGTCCTACGAGCAGTACTTC
TRBV12-5	TRBD1	few	TRBJ1-5	CASGQLLRQGVLEGADQPQHF	TGTGCTAGTGGTCAACTCCTCCGACAGGGGGTCCTGGAAGGAGCGGATCAGCCCCAGCATTTT
TRBV12-3/TRBV12-4	NA	few	TRBJ2-1	CASSYVASPYNEQFF	TGTGCCAGCAGTTACGTGGCTAGCCCCTACAATGAGCAGTTCTTC
TRBV12-3/TRBV12-4	NA	many	TRBJ1-5	CASSLVQGEWDQPQHF	TGTGCCAGCAGTTTAGTCCAGGGAGAATGGGATCAGCCCCAGCATTTT
TRBV28	NA	many	TRBJ2-7	CASSSQGGNYEQYF	TGTGCCAGCAGTTCCCAAGGGGGTAACTACGAGCAGTACTTC